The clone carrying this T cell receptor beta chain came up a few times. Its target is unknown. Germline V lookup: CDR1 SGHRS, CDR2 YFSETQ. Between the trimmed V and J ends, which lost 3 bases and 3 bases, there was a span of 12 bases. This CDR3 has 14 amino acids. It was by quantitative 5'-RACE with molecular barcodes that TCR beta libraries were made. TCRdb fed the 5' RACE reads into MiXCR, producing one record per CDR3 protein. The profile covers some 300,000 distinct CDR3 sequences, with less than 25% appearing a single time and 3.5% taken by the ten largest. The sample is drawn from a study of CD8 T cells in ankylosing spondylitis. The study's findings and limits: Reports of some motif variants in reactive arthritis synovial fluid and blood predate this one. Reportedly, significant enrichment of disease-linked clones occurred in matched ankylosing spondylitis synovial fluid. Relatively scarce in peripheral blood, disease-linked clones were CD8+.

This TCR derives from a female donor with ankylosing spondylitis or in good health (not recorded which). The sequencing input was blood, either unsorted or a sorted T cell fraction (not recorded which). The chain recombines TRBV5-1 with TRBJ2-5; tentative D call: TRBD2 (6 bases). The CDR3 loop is CASSSMGLKETQYF. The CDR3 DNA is TGCGCCAGCAGCTCAATGGGACTGAAAGAGACCCAGTACTTC.